There are a few counts of the clone carrying this T cell receptor (beta chain). PCR used 60 Vbeta primers and 13 Jbeta primers. Clones were sequenced by immunoSEQ multiplex PCR, and TCRdb holds only the in-frame ones, with some missing. This table holds 150,000 or so clones, 65% to 80% found once. The data derive from a study of cytomegalovirus exposure and HLA in healthy donors. Germline lookup yields CDR1 SGHRS and CDR2 YFSETQ. V lost 3 bases, J lost 4 bases, and 12 bases lay in between. The CDR3 spans 14 residues. Input material: PBMCs. This TCR was sampled from a woman aged 25 to 45 in good health and CMV-seronegative. The chain employs TRBV5-1 and TRBJ2-3, with D possibly being TRBD2 (7 bases). The CDR3 loop reads CASSSGGGADTQYF. The CDR3 DNA is TGCGCCAGCAGCTCCGGAGGGGGGGCAGATACGCAGTATTTT.